The rows below give T cell receptor beta chains drawn from one sample of a study of regulatory T cells in long-lasting Graves disease. One entry per CDR3 protein, called by TCRdb with MiXCR from the multiplex PCR reads. The sample lists over 500,000 distinct CDR3 sequences; about 16% were seen once. A further study also used this sample, focusing on T cells in Graves' hyperthyroidism and ophthalmopathy.

The source was peripheral blood mononuclear cells (PBMCs), collected at new diagnosis, from a patient treated with antithyroid drugs. These receptors came from a young man with Graves disease. The CDR3 runs from the conserved cysteine through the conserved F or W. The D gene is left open where the match is weak.

v_call | d_call | cdr3_aa
TRBV20-1 | TRBD1 | CSARPRDRNTEAFF
TRBV9 | TRBD2 | CASSVDSGSSYEQFF
TRBV3-1 | TRBD1 | CASRHGTGTGVVYGYTF
TRBV20-1 | TRBD2 | CSAEQPGTSGRTQYF
TRBV10-3 | TRBD1 | CAISLDRGYGYTF
TRBV24-1 | TRBD1 | CATSDLGGWNQPQHF
TRBV14 | TRBD2 | CASSQDLASGSYEQYF
TRBV27 | TRBD1 | CASSFRTGATEAFF
TRBV2 | - | CASTKTGTVVFQYF
TRBV3-1 | - | CASSQNVGDEQFF
TRBV5-1 | - | CASSLQGPDEQFF
TRBV6-2/TRBV6-3 | - | CASSALGGGTEAFF
TRBV28 | TRBD2 | CASSLPRTSGRLLNTGELFF
TRBV9 | - | CASSVDIPLDSPLHF
TRBV19 | - | CASSPAWALWSYEQYF
TRBV5-1 | - | CASSFAWGRNTGELFF
TRBV29-1 | - | CSVAADYNTGELFF
TRBV12-3/TRBV12-4 | - | CASSLGYIQYF
TRBV7-3 | TRBD2 | CASSLGGRILSTDTQYF
TRBV6-5 | TRBD2 | CASSYSNSGRTYEQYF
TRBV6-2/TRBV6-3 | TRBD2 | CASSYRVAGGQEETQYF
TRBV20-1 | TRBD2 | CSARDMREDNNEQFF
TRBV19 | - | CASSPWTEVNTEAFF
TRBV25-1 | - | CASSPQSADTQYF
TRBV9 | - | CASSVAYPTGELFF
TRBV27 | TRBD2 | CASSLSTSGDYNEQFF
TRBV11-2 | - | CASSRDSVSYNEQFF
TRBV27 | - | CASSSNHRSSDRKYF
TRBV5-1 | - | CASSPPGLVGDTQYF
TRBV3-1 | - | CASSRSYFVGVPGANVLTF
TRBV6-1 | TRBD1 | CASSGLGQTFSGNTIYF
TRBV12-3/TRBV12-4 | TRBD1 | CASSSTGASTGELFF
TRBV28 | - | CASSSVGTTNEKLFF
TRBV6-9 | TRBD1 | CASSYSRPRSGQGHQETQYF
TRBV5-1 | - | CASSFGSAEAFF
TRBV28 | - | CASGGGQANTGELFF
TRBV5-1 | TRBD2 | CASSLNSGGAMGDTQYF
TRBV10-3 | - | CAISAGALLSSYNSPLHF
TRBV7-2 | TRBD2 | CASSSPPGTSASEQFF
TRBV6-1 | - | CASRVGAATLNTEAFF
TRBV5-4 | TRBD2 | CASSAGTSDRDEQFF
TRBV30 | - | CAWTISGGRGETQYF
TRBV15 | TRBD2 | CATSRGSGLAGNSETQYF
TRBV20-1 | - | CSAPKTLKGAEGGYTF
TRBV5-5 | - | CASNTEITQGYGHTF
TRBV13 | - | CASSLGLRMGTEAFF
TRBV27 | TRBD2 | CASSWGEGPLGTGELFF
TRBV12-5 | TRBD2 | CASGLASGAYNEQFF
TRBV2 | - | CASSGQPRGTQYF
TRBV6-1 | - | CASTGVGTDTQYF
TRBV12-3/TRBV12-4 | TRBD1 | CASSRRGPIDTQYF
TRBV20-1 | TRBD1 | CSARSDRGPDYGYTF
TRBV5-1 | - | CASSFGTEQCF
TRBV6-1 | - | CASDQRGPYEQYF